This T cell receptor beta chain is from a study of T cells after posttransplantation cyclophosphamide. Measured with immunoSEQ multiplex PCR; TCRdb has only the in-frame clones, and not every one. The table has 20,000 to 25,000 clones, almost 75% seen once. Trimming stripped 0 bases from V and 2 bases from J, with 13 bases between. Germline V CDR1 and CDR2: LNHNV, YYDKDF (reference sequence). CDR3 length equals 16 residues. This clone has more than one count but fewer than ten. The receptor was isolated from an older woman in good health, CMV-negative, and a related stem cell transplant donor. Sequencing used memory CD4+ T cells sorted from PBMCs. This sequence joins TRBV15 and TRBJ1-1; D unclear. CDR3 in DNA: TGTGCCACCAGCAGAGATTCGGCGACTAGCAACACTGAAGCTTTCTTT. This gives the protein CATSRDSATSNTEAFF.